This TCR beta chain was obtained from a study of T cells expressing NK-cell markers. Study as a whole: In the group of eight sequenced donors, seven were HCMV-seropositive and one was seronegative.

Details on this clonotype: Its antigen is not known.

The CDR3 sequence is 16 residues long. Germline V lookup: CDR1 LGHDT, CDR2 YNNKEL (reference sequence). What made the TCR beta cDNA was 5'RACE template switching with UMIs. Following a re-call of the 5' RACE reads, TCRdb has one entry per CDR3 protein and lacks DNA. Its table lists 400,000 to 450,000 distinct CDR3 sequences. Broader study findings: Expanded NKG2C+ T cell clones had unclear HCMV specificity. Also leading the CD3+CD56-NKG2C+ fraction in a handful of donors were these clonotypes.

The source of this sequence is a woman aged 18 to 75 in good health. Material for sequencing was blood T cells: a sorted CD56 or NKG2C T cell subset, CD4+ or CD8+ T cells, or bulk PBMC T cells (not recorded which). The V gene is TRBV3-1, the J gene TRBJ1-3; the TCRdb D gene call, TRBD1, has no DNA to confirm it. The CDR3 here is CASSQRQINSGNTIYF.